The 32 T cell receptor beta chains below were found in one sample sequenced in a study of blood T cell repertoires in COVID-19. Clones were read by immunoSEQ multiplex PCR, and TCRdb kept only the in-frame ones, dropping some. Here the sample spans 200,000 to 300,000 clones, more than 75% being singletons. The specimen sequenced was PBMCs or T cells enriched from blood (not recorded which). These receptors all stem from a young woman who had recovered from COVID-19.

V gene TRBV18 combines with J gene TRBJ1-2; 9 bases align to TRBD1. The V gene end was trimmed by 0 bases and the J gene end by 5 bases; junction bases not matched to a gene: 4. Germline loops: CDR1 KGHSH, CDR2 LQKENI. CDR3 size: 15 residues. CDR3 DNA sequence: TGTGCCAGCTCACCACCGACCGACAGGGGGTATGGCTACACCTTC. It encodes CASSPPTDRGYGYTF.

This CDR3 is CASSMAGWRSNQPQHF. CDR3 DNA sequence: TGTGCCAGTAGTATGGCAGGGTGGAGAAGCAATCAGCCCCAGCATTTT. V gene TRBV19 combines with J gene TRBJ1-5; weak D call: TRBD1 (5 bases). Germline V CDR1 and CDR2: LNHDA, SQIVND (reference sequence). The CDR3 runs to 16 residues. V gave up 3 bases and J gave up 1 base, with 13 bases separating them.

The chain carries TRBV7-9 and TRBJ2-4; D possibly corresponds to TRBD1 (5 bases). The CDR3 covers 15 residues. V was clipped by 5 bases and J by 2 bases, with 13 bases between them. CDR1 is SEHNR and CDR2 is FQNEAQ in the germline V gene (reference sequence). As DNA, the CDR3 is TGTGCCAGCAGCCTTCAAGGGGTTACCAAAAACATTCAGTACTTC. Its protein product is CASSLQGVTKNIQYF.

The gene calls are TRBV29-1 and TRBJ1-5; 7 positions match TRBD1. CDR3 length: 12 amino acids. Germline V gene sequence: CDR1 SQVTM, CDR2 ANQGSEA. The J segment lost 5 bases and the V segment lost 4 bases, leaving 2 bases of the junction unmatched. The CDR3 coding sequence is TGCAGCGTTGGGACAGGTTATCAGCCCCAGCATTTT. Its translation is CSVGTGYQPQHF.

The rearrangement uses TRBV27 and TRBJ2-7; 13 bases line up with TRBD2. From germline, CDR1 is MNHEY and CDR2 SMNVEV (reference sequence). The CDR3 has 16 residues. V shed 7 bases, J shed 2 bases, and the junction held 8 bases outside the gene matches. The CDR3 protein is CASIRLLAGGAYEQYF. CDR3 nucleotides: TGTGCCAGCATCCGCCTACTAGCGGGAGGGGCCTACGAGCAGTACTTC.

This clone was seen only a few times. This rearrangement joins TRBV19 to TRBJ1-3; no clear D gene. V dropped 8 bases and J dropped 4 bases, with 12 bases sitting between them. Germline CDR1 is LNHDA and CDR2 is SQIVND (reference sequence). The CDR3 length is 13 residues. The CDR3 region is CASGPPGGNTIYF. CDR3 nucleotide sequence: TGTGCCAGTGGGCCCCCCGGAGGAAACACCATATATTTT.

The gene calls are TRBV9 and TRBJ2-7, with D tentatively TRBD2 (6 bases). V was shortened by 2 bases and J by 4 bases, with 10 bases between the two germline ends. From germline, CDR1 is SGDLS and CDR2 YYNGEE. The CDR3 length is 13 residues. DNA of the CDR3: TGTGCCAGCAGCGTCGTCGGGGGTTACGAGCAGTACTTC. Translated: CASSVVGGYEQYF. The variable domain in full, with the rest retrieved from reference TRBV9 and TRBJ2-7, is DSGVTQTPKHLITATGQRVTLRCSPRSGDLSVYWYQQSLDQGLQFLIQYYNGEERAKGNILERFSAQQFPDLHSELNLSSLELGDSALYFCASSVVGGYEQYFGPGTRLTVT.

This clone occurred a few times. The chain combines TRBV6-5 with TRBJ1-3, with a tentative D call TRBD1 (6 bases). Germline V lookup: CDR1 MNHEY, CDR2 SVGAGI. The CDR3 contains 15 residues. Trimming removed 11 bases at V and 0 bases at J, with 17 bases between. CDR3 region: CAAGTGSSSGNTIYF. DNA for the CDR3: TGTGCCGCCGGTACAGGGTCTAGCTCTGGAAACACCATATATTTT.

As for this clone: The junction and the germline gene differ at one end; a read error may be behind it. V gene TRBV29-1 combines with J gene TRBJ2-7; 8 bases match TRBD1. CDR1 SQVTM and CDR2 ANQGSEA come from the germline V gene. The CDR3 consists of 13 residues. Written as DNA, the CDR3 is TGTAGCGTCACAGGGGGGAACTCCTACGAGCAGTACTTC. This encodes CSVTGGNSYEQYF.

The chain recombines TRBV10-1 with TRBJ2-3, with D possibly TRBD2 on 6 matching bases. Trimming left V 6 bases short and J 6 bases short, with 13 bases between. Looked up from germline, CDR1 is WNHNN and CDR2 is SYGVQD (reference sequence). The length of the CDR3 is 13 residues. DNA of the CDR3: TGCGCCAGCAGCCGACTAGTTGGTGATACGCAGTATTTT. It is translated as CASSRLVGDTQYF.

V gene TRBV4-1 combines with J gene TRBJ2-6, with D possibly matching TRBD1 (6 bases). CDR1 is MGHRA, CDR2 YSYEKL, per germline. The CDR3 runs to 16 residues. Trimming left V 5 bases short and J 4 bases short, with 15 bases between. In DNA form, the CDR3 reads TGCGCCAGCAGCACCTACAGGGCGTCCGGGGCCAACGTCCTGACTTTC. This codes for CASSTYRASGANVLTF.

The gene calls are TRBV6-5 and TRBJ1-2; D gene uncertain. The CDR3 spans 12 residues. Trimming removed 10 bases at V and 7 bases at J, with 16 bases between. Germline assignment: CDR1 MNHEY and CDR2 SVGAGI. CDR3 sequence reads: CATRGGSFGYTF. The CDR3 DNA reads as TGTGCCACCCGGGGAGGTTCGTTTGGCTACACCTTC.

This clone has just one count. The chain joins TRBV6-6 to TRBJ2-7; tentative D call: TRBD1 (6 bases). Germline V CDR1 and CDR2: MNHNY, SVGAGI (reference sequence). The germline V and J ends were trimmed by 4 bases and 4 bases, with 14 bases remaining between them. The CDR3 covers 14 residues. The CDR3 spells CASSSITGTYEQYF. The CDR3 region has the DNA TGTGCCAGCAGTTCTATTACAGGGACGTACGAGCAGTACTTC.

The CDR3 loop is CASSLQGTVLRPGNTIYF. In nucleotides, the CDR3 is TGCGCCAGCAGCTTGCAAGGGACAGTTTTAAGACCTGGAAACACCATATATTTT. This rearrangement joins TRBV5-1 to TRBJ1-3; the match to TRBD1 covers 7 bases. V shed 1 base, J shed 2 bases, and the junction held 12 bases outside the gene matches. The CDR3 is made up of 18 amino acids. Germline loops: CDR1 SGHRS, CDR2 YFSETQ.

This sequence joins TRBV5-1 and TRBJ1-5, with 7 nucleotides matching TRBD1. The V segment lost 4 bases and the J segment 3 bases; nucleotides outside the gene matches: 4. Per germline, CDR1 SGHRS and CDR2 YFSETQ. CDR3 length: 14 residues. The CDR3 loop reads CASSIDRDNQPQHF. The CDR3 DNA follows: TGCGCCAGCAGCATCGACAGGGACAATCAGCCCCAGCATTTT. Full variable domain (missing parts from reference TRBV5-1 and TRBJ1-5): KAGVTQTPRYLIKTRGQQVTLSCSPISGHRSVSWYQQTPGQGLQFLFEYFSETQRNKGNFPGRFSGRQFSNSRSEMNVSTLELGDSALYLCASSIDRDNQPQHFGDGTRLSIL.

The chain joins TRBV5-1 to TRBJ1-2; possible D gene TRBD1, 5 bases. CDR1 and CDR2 (germline): SGHRS, YFSETQ. With 0 bases removed from V and 4 bases from J, the gap between germline ends came to 22 bases. This CDR3 has 18 residues. The CDR3 region has the DNA TGCGCCAGCAGCTTGGACGTCCTCCCGGGGGAGGGTGTCTATGGCTACACCTTC. As protein: CASSLDVLPGEGVYGYTF.

CDR3 protein: CASRGLGGLVFDTEAFF. CDR3 DNA: TGTGCCAGCAGGGGCTTGGGAGGGCTGGTCTTCGACACTGAAGCTTTCTTT. The gene calls are TRBV2 and TRBJ1-1; D call uncertain. This CDR3 has 17 amino acids. Germline V gene data show CDR1 as SNHLY and CDR2 as FYNNEI. V gave up 6 bases and J gave up 3 bases, with 23 bases separating them.

The genes are TRBV7-3 and TRBJ2-3; TRBD2 matches 11 bases. The J segment lost 4 bases and the V segment lost 2 bases, leaving 5 bases of the junction unmatched. The V gene's germline CDR1 is SGHTA and CDR2 FQGTGA. There are 16 residues in the CDR3. The CDR3 reads CASSLPTSGSADTQYF. The CDR3, as DNA: TGTGCCAGCAGCTTACCCACTAGCGGGAGTGCAGATACGCAGTATTTT. Filled out from reference TRBV7-3 and TRBJ2-3, the complete variable domain reads GAGVSQTPSNKVTEKGKYVELRCDPISGHTALYWYRQSLGQGPEFLIYFQGTGAADDSGLPNDRFFAVRPEGSVSTLKIQRTERGDSAVYLCASSLPTSGSADTQYFGPGTRLTVL.

CDR3 coding DNA: TGTGCCAGCTCACCCGACAGTTACGAGCAGTACTTC. Translation gives CASSPDSYEQYF. The genes are TRBV18 and TRBJ2-7; tentative D call: TRBD1 (5 bases). CDR3 length: 12 residues. The V end was cut by 3 bases, the J end by 4 bases, with 7 bases between. Per the germline V gene, CDR1 is KGHSH and CDR2 is LQKENI.

The V and J genes are TRBV12-3 or TRBV12-4 and TRBJ1-3, with D hard to call. The CDR3 contains 13 residues. The V and J ends lost 4 bases and 2 bases respectively, with 6 bases between them. The CDR3 reads CASSSSAGNTIYF. The DNA for the CDR3 is TGTGCCAGCAGTTCCTCAGCTGGAAACACCATATATTTT.

The sample holds one count of this clone. The chain has TRBV7-6 and TRBJ2-3; perhaps TRBD2 as D (6 bases). The CDR3 runs to 14 residues. Trimming shortened V by 5 bases and J by 4 bases, and 13 bases separated the two germline ends. Per germline, CDR1 SGHVS and CDR2 FNYEAQ. The DNA for the CDR3 is TGTGCCAGCAGCCCGACTAGTATTCCAGATACGCAGTATTTT. Its translation is CASSPTSIPDTQYF.

The CDR3, as DNA: TGTGCCACTCGACGAGTGGCGGCAGATACGCAGTATTTT. As protein: CATRRVAADTQYF. The chain links TRBV28 to TRBJ2-3, with D unclear. The CDR3 has 13 amino acids. Trimming took 10 bases from V and 4 from J, leaving 15 bases between them. Germline V gives CDR1 MDHEN, CDR2 SYDVKM.

The rearrangement joins TRBV28 to TRBJ1-1; possibly TRBD1 for D (6 bases). Germline V gives CDR1 MDHEN, CDR2 SYDVKM. V dropped 5 bases and J dropped 1 base, with 20 bases sitting between them. The CDR3 runs to 17 residues. The CDR3 sequence is CASSTPGQPLSNTEAFF. Here the CDR3 DNA reads TGTGCCAGCAGTACCCCGGGACAACCATTATCGAACACTGAAGCTTTCTTT.

The V gene is TRBV15, the J gene TRBJ1-5, with D possibly being TRBD1 (5 bases). Looked up from germline, CDR1 is LNHNV and CDR2 is YYDKDF (reference sequence). V dropped 0 bases and J dropped 5 bases, with 11 bases sitting between them. The CDR3 covers 15 residues. CDR3 in amino acids: CATSRDLGGDQPQHF. DNA for the CDR3: TGTGCCACCAGCAGAGATCTCGGGGGAGATCAGCCCCAGCATTTT.

A few counts support this clone. The CDR3 DNA reads TGCGCCAGCAGCCAGATTGGGGGACTTAGATACTTC. It is translated as CASSQIGGLRYF. The chain couples TRBV4-1 to TRBJ2-7; maybe TRBD2 (6 bases). CDR1 MGHRA and CDR2 YSYEKL come from the germline V gene. This CDR3 spans 12 amino acids. The germline V and J ends were trimmed by 3 bases and 13 bases, with 16 bases remaining between them.

This chain joins TRBV6-5 and TRBJ2-7, with D maybe TRBD1 (5 bases). Germline V gene sequence: CDR1 MNHEY, CDR2 SVGAGI. The V end was cut by 6 bases, the J end by 0 bases, with 12 bases between. The CDR3 totals 14 residues. The CDR3 sequence is CASRRTGSSYEQYF. The CDR3 region has the DNA TGTGCCAGCAGAAGAACAGGAAGCTCCTACGAGCAGTACTTC.

By share, this clone counts as medium-sized. This chain links TRBV7-2 with TRBJ2-7; a weak D match, TRBD1 (6 bases). CDR1 and CDR2 (germline): SGHTA, FQGNSA. The CDR3 runs 15 residues. V was cut by 0 bases and J by 2 bases, with 11 bases left in between. The CDR3 sequence: CASSLADRLAYEQYF. CDR3 DNA: TGTGCCAGCAGCTTAGCCGACAGGTTAGCCTACGAGCAGTACTTC.

The chain has TRBV29-1 and TRBJ2-3, with D possibly being TRBD1 (5 bases). The ends were cut back, 5 bases at V and 4 bases at J, with 13 bases in the middle. The CDR3 is 13 amino acids. In germline, CDR1 is SQVTM, CDR2 ANQGSEA. Written as DNA, the CDR3 is TGCAGCGTTCACAGGTCGAAGGCAGATACGCAGTATTTT. This gives the protein CSVHRSKADTQYF.

V gene TRBV30 combines with J gene TRBJ1-3; 9 bases line up with TRBD1. This CDR3 comprises 15 residues. CDR1 and CDR2 from the germline V gene are GTSNPN and SVGIG (reference sequence). The trim removed 5 bases at V and 0 bases at J, leaving 5 bases unmatched. The CDR3 is CAWQQGASSGNTIYF. The CDR3 nucleotides are TGTGCCTGGCAACAGGGGGCCTCCTCTGGAAACACCATATATTTT.

The chain employs TRBV18 and TRBJ2-3, with 9 bases that match TRBD1. Germline lookup yields CDR1 KGHSH and CDR2 LQKENI. V lost 4 bases and J lost 4; bases outside the gene matches: 15. CDR3 length: 18 residues. CDR3 loop: CASSRTSTGTGSPDTQYF. DNA for the CDR3: TGTGCCAGCTCACGCACTTCGACCGGGACAGGGTCACCAGATACGCAGTATTTT.

In its sample, this clone was seen once. This chain joins TRBV4-3 and TRBJ2-5; 9 bases map to TRBD2. This CDR3 has 15 amino acids. Germline CDR1 is LGHNA and CDR2 is YSLEER. With 0 bases clipped from V and 5 bases from J, the junction kept 4 bases outside the gene matches. The CDR3 coding sequence is TGCGCCAGCAGCCAAGAGGGACTAGCTGGGGAGACCCAGTACTTC. It encodes CASSQEGLAGETQYF.

This chain uses TRBV11-2 with TRBJ2-1; 9 nucleotides agree with TRBD1. Germline-derived CDR1 and CDR2 are SGHAT and FQNNGV. The CDR3 covers 14 residues. V shed 6 bases and J 6 bases; nucleotides not matched to a gene: 6. Here the CDR3 reads CASRRDREVNEQFF. The CDR3 coding sequence is TGTGCCAGCAGACGGGACAGGGAGGTCAATGAGCAGTTCTTC. Variable domain in full (rest from reference TRBV11-2 and TRBJ2-1): EAGVAQSPRYKIIEKRQSVAFWCNPISGHATLYWYQQILGQGPKLLIQFQNNGVVDDSQLPKDRFSAERLKGVDSTLKIQPAKLEDSAVYLCASRRDREVNEQFFGPGTRLTVL.